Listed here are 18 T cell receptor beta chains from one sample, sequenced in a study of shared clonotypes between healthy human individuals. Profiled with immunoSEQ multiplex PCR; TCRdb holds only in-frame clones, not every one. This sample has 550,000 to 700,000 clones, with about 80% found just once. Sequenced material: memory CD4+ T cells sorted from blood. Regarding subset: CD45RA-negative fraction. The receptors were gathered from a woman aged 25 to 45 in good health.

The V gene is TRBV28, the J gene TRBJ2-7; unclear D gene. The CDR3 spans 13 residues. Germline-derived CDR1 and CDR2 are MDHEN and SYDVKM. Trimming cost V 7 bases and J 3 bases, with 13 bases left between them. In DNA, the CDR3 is TGTGCCAGCACCCGGCAGGCCAACTACGAGCAGTACTTC. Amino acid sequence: CASTRQANYEQYF.

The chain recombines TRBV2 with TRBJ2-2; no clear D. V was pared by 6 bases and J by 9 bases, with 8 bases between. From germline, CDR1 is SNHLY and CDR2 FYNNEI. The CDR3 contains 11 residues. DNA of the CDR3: TGTGCCAGCAGGGGTAGGAGGGAGCTGTTTTTT. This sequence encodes CASRGRRELFF.

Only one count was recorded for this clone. For the CDR3, the DNA is TGTGCCAGCAGGGGGACAGAGGGGGGAAGTCAGCCCCAGCATTTT. It specifies CASRGTEGGSQPQHF. V gene TRBV27 combines with J gene TRBJ1-5; TRBD1 matches 7 bases. This CDR3 comprises 15 residues. V lost 6 bases to trimming and J lost 6 bases; unmatched junction nucleotides: 11. Germline values: CDR1 MNHEY, CDR2 SMNVEV (reference sequence).

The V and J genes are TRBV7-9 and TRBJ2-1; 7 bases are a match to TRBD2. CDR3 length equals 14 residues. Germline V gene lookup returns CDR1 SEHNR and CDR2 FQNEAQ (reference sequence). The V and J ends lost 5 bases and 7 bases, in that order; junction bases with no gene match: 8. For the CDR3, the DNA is TGTGCCAGCAGCAAAGACCTAGCGGCAAATGAGCAGTTCTTC. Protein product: CASSKDLAANEQFF. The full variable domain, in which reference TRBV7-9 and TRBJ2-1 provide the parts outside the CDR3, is DTGVSQNPRHKITKRGQNVTFRCDPISEHNRLYWYRQTLGQGPEFLTYFQNEAQLEKSRLLSDRFSAERPKGSFSTLEIQRTEQGDSAMYLCASSKDLAANEQFFGPGTRLTVL.

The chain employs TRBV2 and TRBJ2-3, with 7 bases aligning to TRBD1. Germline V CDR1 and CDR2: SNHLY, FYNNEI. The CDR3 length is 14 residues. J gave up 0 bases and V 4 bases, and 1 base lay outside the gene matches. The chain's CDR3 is CASSGGQSTDTQYF. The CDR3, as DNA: TGTGCCAGCAGTGGGGGACAGAGCACAGATACGCAGTATTTT. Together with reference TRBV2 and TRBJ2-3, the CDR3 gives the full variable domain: EPEVTQTPSHQVTQMGQEVILRCVPISNHLYFYWYRQILGQKVEFLVSFYNNEISEKSEIFDDQFSVERPDGSNFTLKIRSTKLEDSAMYFCASSGGQSTDTQYFGPGTRLTVL.

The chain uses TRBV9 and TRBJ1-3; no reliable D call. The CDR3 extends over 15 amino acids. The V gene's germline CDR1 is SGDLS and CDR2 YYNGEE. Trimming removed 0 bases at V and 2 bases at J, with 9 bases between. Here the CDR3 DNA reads TGTGCCAGCAGCGTAGATGGGAGTGCTGGAAACACCATATATTTT. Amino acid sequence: CASSVDGSAGNTIYF. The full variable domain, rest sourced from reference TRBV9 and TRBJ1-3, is DSGVTQTPKHLITATGQRVTLRCSPRSGDLSVYWYQQSLDQGLQFLIQYYNGEERAKGNILERFSAQQFPDLHSELNLSSLELGDSALYFCASSVDGSAGNTIYFGEGSWLTVV.

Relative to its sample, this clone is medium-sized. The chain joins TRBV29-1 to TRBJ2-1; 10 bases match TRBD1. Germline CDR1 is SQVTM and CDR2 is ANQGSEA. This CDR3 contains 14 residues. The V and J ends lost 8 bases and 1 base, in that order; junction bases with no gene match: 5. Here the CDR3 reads CSMDRGVSYNEQFF. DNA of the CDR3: TGCAGCATGGACAGGGGGGTATCCTACAATGAGCAGTTCTTC.

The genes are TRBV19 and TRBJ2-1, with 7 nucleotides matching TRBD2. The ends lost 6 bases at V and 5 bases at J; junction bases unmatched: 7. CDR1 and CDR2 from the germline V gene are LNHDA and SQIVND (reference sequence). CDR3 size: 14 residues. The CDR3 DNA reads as TGTGCCAGTAGGCCGGGACTAACAAACAATGAGCAGTTCTTC. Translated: CASRPGLTNNEQFF.

CDR3 protein: CASSYSSDRGYEQYF. Here the CDR3 DNA reads TGTGCCAGCAGTTACTCCTCGGACAGGGGATACGAGCAGTACTTC. V and J are TRBV6-6 and TRBJ2-7, with 9 bases matching TRBD1. The germline gives CDR1 MNHNY, CDR2 SVGAGI (reference sequence). V lost 0 bases to trimming and J lost 4 bases; unmatched junction nucleotides: 4. This CDR3 region has 15 residues.

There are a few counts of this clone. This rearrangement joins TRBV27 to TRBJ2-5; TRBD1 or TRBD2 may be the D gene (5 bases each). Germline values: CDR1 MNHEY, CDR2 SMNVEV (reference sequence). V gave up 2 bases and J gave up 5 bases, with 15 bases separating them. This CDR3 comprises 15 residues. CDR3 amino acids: CASSLTVLGTETQYF. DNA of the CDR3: TGTGCCAGCAGTTTAACGGTTCTGGGGACGGAGACCCAGTACTTC.

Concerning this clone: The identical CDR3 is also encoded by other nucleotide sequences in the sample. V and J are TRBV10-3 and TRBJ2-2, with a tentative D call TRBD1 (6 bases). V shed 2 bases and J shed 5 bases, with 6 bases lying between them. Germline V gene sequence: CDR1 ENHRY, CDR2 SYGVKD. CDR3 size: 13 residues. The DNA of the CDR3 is TGTGCCATCAGTGAGAGGGGGACCGGGGAGCTGTTTTTT. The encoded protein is CAISERGTGELFF.

CDR3 nucleotides: TGTGCCACCAGCAGCGAGCCGGGACAGCAAGCGTATTTT. Encoded protein: CATSSEPGQQAYF. This chain joins TRBV15 and TRBJ2-3; 7 positions agree with TRBD1. This CDR3 is built from 13 residues. Germline CDR1 and CDR2: LNHNV and YYDKDF (reference sequence). V dropped 3 bases and J dropped 14; count of bases not matched to a gene: 11.

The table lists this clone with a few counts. The CDR3 protein is CASSKRGAGNTIYF. The CDR3 nucleotides read TGTGCCAGCAGTAAACGGGGTGCTGGAAACACCATATATTTT. The V and J genes are TRBV6-5 and TRBJ1-3; D remains unclear. The CDR3 length is 14 residues. The ends were cut back, 5 bases at V and 2 bases at J, with 10 bases in the middle. In germline, CDR1 is MNHEY, CDR2 SVGAGI.

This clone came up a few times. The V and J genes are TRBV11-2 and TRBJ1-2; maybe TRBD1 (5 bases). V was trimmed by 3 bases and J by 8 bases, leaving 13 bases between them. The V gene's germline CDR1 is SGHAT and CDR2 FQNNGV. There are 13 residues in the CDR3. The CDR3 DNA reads TGTGCCAGCAGCTTTGGAGGGGCTAGGGGCTACACCTTC. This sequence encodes CASSFGGARGYTF.

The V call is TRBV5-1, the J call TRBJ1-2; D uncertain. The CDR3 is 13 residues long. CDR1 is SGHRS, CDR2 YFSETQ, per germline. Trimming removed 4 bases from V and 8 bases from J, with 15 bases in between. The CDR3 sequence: CASSPREGVGYTF. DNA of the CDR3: TGCGCCAGCAGCCCCCGGGAGGGTGTGGGCTACACCTTC. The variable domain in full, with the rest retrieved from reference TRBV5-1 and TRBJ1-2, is KAGVTQTPRYLIKTRGQQVTLSCSPISGHRSVSWYQQTPGQGLQFLFEYFSETQRNKGNFPGRFSGRQFSNSRSEMNVSTLELGDSALYLCASSPREGVGYTFGSGTRLTVV.

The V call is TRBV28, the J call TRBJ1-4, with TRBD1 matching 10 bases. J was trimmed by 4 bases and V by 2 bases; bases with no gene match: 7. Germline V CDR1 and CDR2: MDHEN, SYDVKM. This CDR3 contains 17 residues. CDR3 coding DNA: TGTGCCAGCAGTTTACCGGGACAGGGGAAAAATAATGAAAAACTGTTTTTT. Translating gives CASSLPGQGKNNEKLFF.

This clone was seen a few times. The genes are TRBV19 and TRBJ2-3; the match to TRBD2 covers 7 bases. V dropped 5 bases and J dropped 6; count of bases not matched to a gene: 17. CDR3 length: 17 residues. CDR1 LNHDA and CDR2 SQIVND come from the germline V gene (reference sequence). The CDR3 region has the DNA TGTGCCAGTAGTCCCCCCCCGGGACGCGGGGGAATGGATACGCAGTATTTT. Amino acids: CASSPPPGRGGMDTQYF. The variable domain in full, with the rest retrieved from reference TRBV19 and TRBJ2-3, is DGGITQSPKYLFRKEGQNVTLSCEQNLNHDAMYWYRQDPGQGLRLIYYSQIVNDFQKGDIAEGYSVSREKKESFPLTVTSAQKNPTAFYLCASSPPPGRGGMDTQYFGPGTRLTVL.

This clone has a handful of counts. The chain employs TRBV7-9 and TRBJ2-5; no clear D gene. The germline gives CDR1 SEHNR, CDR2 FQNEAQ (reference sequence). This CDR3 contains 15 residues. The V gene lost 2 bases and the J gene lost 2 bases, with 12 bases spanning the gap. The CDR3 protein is CASSLTGERQETQYF. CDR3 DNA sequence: TGTGCCAGCAGCTTAACTGGGGAACGGCAAGAGACCCAGTACTTC.